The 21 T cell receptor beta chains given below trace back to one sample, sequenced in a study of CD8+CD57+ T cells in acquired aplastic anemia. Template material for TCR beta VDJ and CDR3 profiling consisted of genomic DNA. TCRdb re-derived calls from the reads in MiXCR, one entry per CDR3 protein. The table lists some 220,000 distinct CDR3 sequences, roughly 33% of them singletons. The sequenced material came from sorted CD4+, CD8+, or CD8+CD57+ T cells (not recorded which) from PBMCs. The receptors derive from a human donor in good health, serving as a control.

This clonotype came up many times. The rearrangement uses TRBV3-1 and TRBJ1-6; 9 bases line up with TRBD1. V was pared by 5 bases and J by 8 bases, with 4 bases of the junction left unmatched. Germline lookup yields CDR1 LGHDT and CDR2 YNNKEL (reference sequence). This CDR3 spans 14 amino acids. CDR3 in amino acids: CASSSTGGDSPLHF. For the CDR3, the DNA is TGTGCCAGCAGCTCTACAGGGGGCGATTCACCCCTCCACTTT.

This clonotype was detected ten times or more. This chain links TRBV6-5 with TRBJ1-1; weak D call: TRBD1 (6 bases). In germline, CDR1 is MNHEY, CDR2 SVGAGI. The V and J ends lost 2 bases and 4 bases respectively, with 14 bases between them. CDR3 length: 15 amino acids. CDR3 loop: CASSYAYRAGTEAFF. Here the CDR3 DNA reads TGTGCCAGCAGTTACGCCTACAGGGCTGGCACTGAAGCTTTCTTT.

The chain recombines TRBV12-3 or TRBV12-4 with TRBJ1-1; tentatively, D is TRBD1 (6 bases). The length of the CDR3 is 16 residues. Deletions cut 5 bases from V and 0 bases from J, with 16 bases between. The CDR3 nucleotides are TGTGCCAGCAGTCCCCCAAGGACAGTTTTGAACACTGAAGCTTTCTTT. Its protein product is CASSPPRTVLNTEAFF.

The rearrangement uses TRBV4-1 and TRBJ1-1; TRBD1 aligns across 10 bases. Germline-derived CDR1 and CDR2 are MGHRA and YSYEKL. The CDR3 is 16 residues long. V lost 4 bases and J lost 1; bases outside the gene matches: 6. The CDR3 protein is CASSRGTGATNTEAFF. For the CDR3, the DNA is TGCGCCAGCAGCCGAGGGACAGGGGCTACGAACACTGAAGCTTTCTTT.

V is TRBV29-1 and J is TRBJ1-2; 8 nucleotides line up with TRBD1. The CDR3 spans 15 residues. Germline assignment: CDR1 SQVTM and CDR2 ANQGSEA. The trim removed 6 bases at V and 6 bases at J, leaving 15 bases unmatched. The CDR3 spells CSVDGGAGGSDGYTF. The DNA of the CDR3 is TGCAGCGTCGACGGGGGGGCAGGGGGCTCGGATGGCTACACCTTC.

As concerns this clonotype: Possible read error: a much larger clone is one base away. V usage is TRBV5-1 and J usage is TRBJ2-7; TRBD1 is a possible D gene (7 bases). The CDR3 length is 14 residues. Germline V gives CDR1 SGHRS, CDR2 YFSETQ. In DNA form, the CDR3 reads TGCCCCAGCAGCCTGCGGGACAGTCACTACGAGCAGTACTTC. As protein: CPSSLRDSHYEQYF.

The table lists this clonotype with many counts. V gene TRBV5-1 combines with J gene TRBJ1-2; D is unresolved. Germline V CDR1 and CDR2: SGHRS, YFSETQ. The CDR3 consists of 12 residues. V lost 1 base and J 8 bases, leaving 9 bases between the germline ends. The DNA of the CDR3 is TGCGCCAGCAGCTTGTCAGGAGAAGGCTACACCTTC. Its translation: CASSLSGEGYTF.

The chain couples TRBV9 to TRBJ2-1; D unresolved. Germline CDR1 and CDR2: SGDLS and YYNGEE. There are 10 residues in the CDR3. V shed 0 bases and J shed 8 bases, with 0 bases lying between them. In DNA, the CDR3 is TGTGCCAGCAGCGTAGATGAGCAGTTCTTC. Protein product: CASSVDEQFF. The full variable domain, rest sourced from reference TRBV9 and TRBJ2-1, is DSGVTQTPKHLITATGQRVTLRCSPRSGDLSVYWYQQSLDQGLQFLIQYYNGEERAKGNILERFSAQQFPDLHSELNLSSLELGDSALYFCASSVDEQFFGPGTRLTVL.

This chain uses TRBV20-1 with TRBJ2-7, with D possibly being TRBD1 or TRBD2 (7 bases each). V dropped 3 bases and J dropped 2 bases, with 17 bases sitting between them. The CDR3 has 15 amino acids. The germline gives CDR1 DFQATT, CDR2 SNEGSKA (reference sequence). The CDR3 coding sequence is TGCAGTGCTAGCAAGGGAGGGACAGTTACCTACGAGCAGTACTTC. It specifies CSASKGGTVTYEQYF.

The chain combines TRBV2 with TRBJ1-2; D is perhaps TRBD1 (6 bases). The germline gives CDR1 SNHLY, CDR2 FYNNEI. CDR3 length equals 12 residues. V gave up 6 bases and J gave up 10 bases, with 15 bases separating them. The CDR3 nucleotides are TGTGCCAGCAGCGAACAGGGAGAGGTCTACACCTTC. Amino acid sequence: CASSEQGEVYTF. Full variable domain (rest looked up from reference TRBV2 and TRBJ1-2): EPEVTQTPSHQVTQMGQEVILRCVPISNHLYFYWYRQILGQKVEFLVSFYNNEISEKSEIFDDQFSVERPDGSNFTLKIRSTKLEDSAMYFCASSEQGEVYTFGSGTRLTVV.

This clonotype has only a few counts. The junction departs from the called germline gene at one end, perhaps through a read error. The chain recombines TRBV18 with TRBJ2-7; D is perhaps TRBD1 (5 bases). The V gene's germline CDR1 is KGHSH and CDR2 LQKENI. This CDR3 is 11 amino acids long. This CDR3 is CASSPQVEQYF. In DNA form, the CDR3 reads TGTGCCAGCTCTCCACAGGTAGAGCAGTACTTC.

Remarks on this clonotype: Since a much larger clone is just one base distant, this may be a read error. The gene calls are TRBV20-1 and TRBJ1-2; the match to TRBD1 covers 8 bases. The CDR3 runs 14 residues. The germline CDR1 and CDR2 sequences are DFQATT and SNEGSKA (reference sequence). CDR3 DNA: TGCGGTGCAGAAACAGGGGGGTCGGGCTATGGCTACACCTTC. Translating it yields CGAETGGSGYGYTF.

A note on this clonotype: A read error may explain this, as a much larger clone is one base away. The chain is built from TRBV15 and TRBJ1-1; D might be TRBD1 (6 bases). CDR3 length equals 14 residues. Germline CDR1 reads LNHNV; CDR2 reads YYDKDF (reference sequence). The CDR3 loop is CVSRGRSLGTEAFF. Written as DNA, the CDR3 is TGTGTCAGCAGGGGACGGTCGCTGGGCACTGAAGCTTTCTTT.

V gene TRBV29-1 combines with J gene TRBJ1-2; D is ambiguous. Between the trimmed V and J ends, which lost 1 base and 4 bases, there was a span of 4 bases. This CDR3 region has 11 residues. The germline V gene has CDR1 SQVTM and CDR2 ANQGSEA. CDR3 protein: CSVEGRYGYTF. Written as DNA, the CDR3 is TGCAGCGTTGAAGGCCGCTATGGCTACACCTTC.

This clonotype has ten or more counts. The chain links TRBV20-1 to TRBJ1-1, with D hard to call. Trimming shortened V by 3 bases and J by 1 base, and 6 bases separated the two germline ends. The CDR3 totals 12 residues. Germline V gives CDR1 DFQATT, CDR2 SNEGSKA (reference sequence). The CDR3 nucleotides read TGCAGTGCTAGTGGGAGGAACACTGAAGCTTTCTTT. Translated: CSASGRNTEAFF.

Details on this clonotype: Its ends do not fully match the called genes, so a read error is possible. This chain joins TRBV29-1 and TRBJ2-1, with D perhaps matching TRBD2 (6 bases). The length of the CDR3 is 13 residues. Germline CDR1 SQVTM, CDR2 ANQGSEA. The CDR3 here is CSAEGRESSPQDF. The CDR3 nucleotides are TGCAGCGCCGAGGGTCGGGAGTCATCCCCCCAGGACTTC.

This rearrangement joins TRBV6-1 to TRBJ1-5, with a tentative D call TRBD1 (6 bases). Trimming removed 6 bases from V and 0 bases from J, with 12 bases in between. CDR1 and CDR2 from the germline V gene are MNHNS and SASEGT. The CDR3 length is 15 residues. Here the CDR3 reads CASSLDRNSNQPQHF. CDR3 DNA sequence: TGTGCCAGCAGCCTAGACAGGAATAGCAATCAGCCCCAGCATTTT.

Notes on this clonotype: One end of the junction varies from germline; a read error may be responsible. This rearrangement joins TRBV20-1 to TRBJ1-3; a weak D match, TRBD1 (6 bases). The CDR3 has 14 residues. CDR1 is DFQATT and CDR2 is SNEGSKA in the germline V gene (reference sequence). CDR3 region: CSAPRTAAGSTIYF. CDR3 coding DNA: TGCAGTGCCCCTAGGACAGCCGCTGGAAGCACCATATATTTT.

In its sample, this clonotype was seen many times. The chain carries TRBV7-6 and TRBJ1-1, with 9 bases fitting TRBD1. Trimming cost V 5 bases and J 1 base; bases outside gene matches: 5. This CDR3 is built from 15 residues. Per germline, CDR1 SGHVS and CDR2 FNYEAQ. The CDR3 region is CASSLRQGGNTEAFF. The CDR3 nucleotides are TGTGCCAGCAGCCTGCGACAGGGGGGGAACACTGAAGCTTTCTTT.

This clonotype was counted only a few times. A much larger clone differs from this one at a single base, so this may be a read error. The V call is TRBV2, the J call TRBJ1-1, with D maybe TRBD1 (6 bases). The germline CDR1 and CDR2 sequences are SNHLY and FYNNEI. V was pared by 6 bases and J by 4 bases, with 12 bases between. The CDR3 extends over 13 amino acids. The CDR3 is CASSSIQGTEAFF. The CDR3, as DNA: TGTGCCAGCAGCTCCATACAGGGCACTGAAGCTTTCTTT.

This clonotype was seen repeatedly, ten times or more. The CDR3 reads CASSPTSGYNEQFF. CDR3 in DNA: TGTGCCAGTAGTCCCACTAGCGGGTACAATGAGCAGTTCTTC. The chain employs TRBV19 and TRBJ2-1; 9 bases map to TRBD2. The CDR3 consists of 14 residues. V gave up 5 bases and J gave up 4 bases; unmatched junction bases: 3. Germline V CDR1 and CDR2: LNHDA, SQIVND (reference sequence).